This is a list of T cell receptor beta chains from one sample in a study of cytomegalovirus exposure and HLA in healthy donors. Produced via immunoSEQ multiplex PCR; TCRdb's table is partial and in-frame only. The sample records some 170,000 clones, roughly four fifths being singletons. Material for sequencing was PBMCs. These receptors were taken from a woman aged 25-40 years in good health and CMV-seronegative. The CDR3 runs from the conserved cysteine through the conserved F or W. A D gene is named only where the DNA matches it firmly. Size tells how often a clone was seen (once, few, many) or the class of an expanded clone, and some rows leave it out.

CDR3 DNA: TGTGCCAGCAGCTTGGACAAACAATACGAGCAGTACTTC; CDR3 protein: CASSLDKQYEQYF; J gene: TRBJ2-7; V gene: TRBV7-2; D gene: NA; clone size: NA
CDR3 DNA: TGTGCCAGCAGCCGACGACGCGAGGGTACGCAGTATTTT; CDR3 protein: CASSRRREGTQYF; J gene: TRBJ2-3; V gene: TRBV7-2; D gene: NA; clone size: NA
CDR3 DNA: TGTGCCAGCACGGGGGGAGAGACCCAGTACTTC; CDR3 protein: CASTGGETQYF; J gene: TRBJ2-5; V gene: TRBV5-4; D gene: TRBD2; clone size: NA
CDR3 DNA: TGTTCCAGATCCCCTGCAAGCGGCCCCACAGATACGCAGTATTTT; CDR3 protein: CSRSPASGPTDTQYF; J gene: TRBJ2-3; V gene: TRBV7-9; D gene: NA; clone size: NA
CDR3 DNA: TGCGCCAGCAGCCCGCGGCCGACAGGAAGTTCTTCACCCCTCCACTTT; CDR3 protein: CASSPRPTGSSSPLHF; J gene: TRBJ1-6; V gene: TRBV4-3; D gene: NA; clone size: NA
CDR3 DNA: TGTGCCAGCAGTGTTGAACTAGCGGGAGGGGACAATGAGCAGTTCTTC; CDR3 protein: CASSVELAGGDNEQFF; J gene: TRBJ2-1; V gene: TRBV6-4; D gene: TRBD2; clone size: NA
CDR3 DNA: TGCAGCGTTTCAGGGGAAGGGGCTGAAGCTTTCTTT; CDR3 protein: CSVSGEGAEAFF; J gene: TRBJ1-1; V gene: TRBV29-1; D gene: NA; clone size: NA
CDR3 DNA: TGTGCCAGCACCGACCGCACAGGGGTGGGTACAGATACGCAGTATTTT; CDR3 protein: CASTDRTGVGTDTQYF; J gene: TRBJ2-3; V gene: TRBV27; D gene: TRBD1; clone size: NA
CDR3 DNA: TGCGCCAGCAGCCCTGGGACAGAACATCGCAATCAGCCCCAGCATTTT; CDR3 protein: CASSPGTEHRNQPQHF; J gene: TRBJ1-5; V gene: TRBV4-1; D gene: TRBD1; clone size: NA
CDR3 DNA: TGTGCCAGCAGTATTCCTGAGCGAAGTGTGGACGAGCAGTACTTC; CDR3 protein: CASSIPERSVDEQYF; J gene: TRBJ2-7; V gene: TRBV7-9; D gene: NA; clone size: NA
CDR3 DNA: TGTGCCAGCATAGCAGGGGCGCAGGGCTATGGCTACACCTTC; CDR3 protein: CASIAGAQGYGYTF; J gene: TRBJ1-2; V gene: TRBV6-1; D gene: NA; clone size: few
CDR3 DNA: TGTGCCAGCAGCACCGGGGGCTACGAGCAGTACTTC; CDR3 protein: CASSTGGYEQYF; J gene: TRBJ2-7; V gene: TRBV11-2; D gene: NA; clone size: NA
CDR3 DNA: TGTGCCAGCAGCTTATCGGGGTCTGGGGCCAACGTCCTGACTTTC; CDR3 protein: CASSLSGSGANVLTF; J gene: TRBJ2-6; V gene: TRBV13; D gene: NA; clone size: NA
CDR3 DNA: TGTGCCAGCAGCCAAGTGGGGACAGGGGGATCCTATGGCTACACCTTC; CDR3 protein: CASSQVGTGGSYGYTF; J gene: TRBJ1-2; V gene: TRBV14; D gene: TRBD1; clone size: few
CDR3 DNA: TGTGCCAGTAGTGATTCCGTCTCGTCACAGGGAAGTCACTATGGCTACACCTTC; CDR3 protein: CASSDSVSSQGSHYGYTF; J gene: TRBJ1-2; V gene: TRBV25-1; D gene: NA; clone size: NA
CDR3 DNA: TGTGCCAGCAGCCCCAACCCCAACCTGGGACACAGGGGACCTCAGCCCCAGCATTTT; CDR3 protein: CASSPNPNLGHRGPQPQHF; J gene: TRBJ1-5; V gene: TRBV28; D gene: TRBD1; clone size: NA
CDR3 DNA: TGTGCCAGCAGCGAAGGACAGGGGAAAGTGAACGAGCAGTACTTC; CDR3 protein: CASSEGQGKVNEQYF; J gene: TRBJ2-7; V gene: TRBV9; D gene: TRBD1; clone size: NA
CDR3 DNA: TGTGCCAGCAGTCAGCGGGGGGCGAGCACCGGGGAGCTGTTTTTT; CDR3 protein: CASSQRGASTGELFF; J gene: TRBJ2-2; V gene: TRBV6-5; D gene: TRBD2; clone size: NA
CDR3 DNA: TGTGCCAGCTCACCAAGCGCGGATAACTATGGCTACACCTTC; CDR3 protein: CASSPSADNYGYTF; J gene: TRBJ1-2; V gene: TRBV18; D gene: NA; clone size: NA
CDR3 DNA: TGTGCCAGCAGCTTGTCAGTCCGCTCCTACGAGCAGTACTTC; CDR3 protein: CASSLSVRSYEQYF; J gene: TRBJ2-7; V gene: TRBV7-2; D gene: NA; clone size: few
CDR3 DNA: TGTGCCAGCTCACCGACGGGAACTGAAGCTTTCTTT; CDR3 protein: CASSPTGTEAFF; J gene: TRBJ1-1; V gene: TRBV18; D gene: NA; clone size: NA
CDR3 DNA: TGTGCCAGTCCCAGGGGGACAGGGGGTATAGCTAACTATGGCTACACCTTC; CDR3 protein: CASPRGTGGIANYGYTF; J gene: TRBJ1-2; V gene: TRBV28; D gene: TRBD1; clone size: NA
CDR3 DNA: TGTGCCAGCAGCAGCTCCGGGACAGGGTACACAGATACGCAGTATTTT; CDR3 protein: CASSSSGTGYTDTQYF; J gene: TRBJ2-3; V gene: TRBV7-2; D gene: TRBD1; clone size: NA